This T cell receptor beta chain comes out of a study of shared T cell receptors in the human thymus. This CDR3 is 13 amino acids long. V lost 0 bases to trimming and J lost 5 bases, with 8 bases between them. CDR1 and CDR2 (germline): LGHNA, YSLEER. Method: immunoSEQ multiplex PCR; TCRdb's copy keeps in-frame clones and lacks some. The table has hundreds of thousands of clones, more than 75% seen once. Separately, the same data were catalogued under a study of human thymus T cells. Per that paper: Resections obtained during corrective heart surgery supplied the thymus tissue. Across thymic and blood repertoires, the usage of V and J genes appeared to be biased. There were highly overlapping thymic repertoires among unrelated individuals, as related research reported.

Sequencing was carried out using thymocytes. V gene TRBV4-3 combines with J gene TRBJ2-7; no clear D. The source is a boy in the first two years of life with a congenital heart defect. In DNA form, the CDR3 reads TGCGCCAGCAGCCAAGACGGCGGTAACGAGCAGTACTTC. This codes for CASSQDGGNEQYF.